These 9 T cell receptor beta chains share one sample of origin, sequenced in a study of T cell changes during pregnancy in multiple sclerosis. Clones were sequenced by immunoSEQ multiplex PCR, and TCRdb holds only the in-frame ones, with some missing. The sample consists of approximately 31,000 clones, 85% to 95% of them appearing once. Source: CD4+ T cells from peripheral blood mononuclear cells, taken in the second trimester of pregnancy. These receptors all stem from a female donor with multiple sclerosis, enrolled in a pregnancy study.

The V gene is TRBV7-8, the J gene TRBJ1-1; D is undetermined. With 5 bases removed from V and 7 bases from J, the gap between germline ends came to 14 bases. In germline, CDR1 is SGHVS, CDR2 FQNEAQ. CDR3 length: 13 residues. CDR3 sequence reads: CASSVVEGGEAFF. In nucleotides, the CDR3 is TGTGCCAGCAGCGTAGTGGAGGGTGGTGAAGCTTTCTTT.

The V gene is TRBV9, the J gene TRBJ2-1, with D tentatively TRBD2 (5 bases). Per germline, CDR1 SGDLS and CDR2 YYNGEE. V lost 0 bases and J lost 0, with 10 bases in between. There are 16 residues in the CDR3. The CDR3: CASSVGSGSSYNEQFF. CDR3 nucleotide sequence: TGTGCCAGCAGCGTAGGGAGCGGTAGCTCCTACAATGAGCAGTTCTTC.

Written as DNA, the CDR3 is TGTGCCAGCAGCTTAGACCTTTGGGCTAGCGGGAGGAGCTCCTACGAGCAGTACTTC. As protein: CASSLDLWASGRSSYEQYF. The V call is TRBV7-2, the J call TRBJ2-7; 11 positions match TRBD2. From germline, CDR1 is SGHTA and CDR2 FQGNSA. Trimming took 1 base from V and 0 from J; bases not matched to a gene: 11. The CDR3 loop spans 19 amino acids.

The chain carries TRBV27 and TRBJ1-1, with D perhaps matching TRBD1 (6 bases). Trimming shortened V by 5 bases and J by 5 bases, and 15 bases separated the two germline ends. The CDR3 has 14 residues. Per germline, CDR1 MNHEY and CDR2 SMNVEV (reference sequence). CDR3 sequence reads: CASSRTQGRTEAFF. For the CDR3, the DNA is TGTGCCAGCAGTCGTACACAGGGAAGGACTGAAGCTTTCTTT.

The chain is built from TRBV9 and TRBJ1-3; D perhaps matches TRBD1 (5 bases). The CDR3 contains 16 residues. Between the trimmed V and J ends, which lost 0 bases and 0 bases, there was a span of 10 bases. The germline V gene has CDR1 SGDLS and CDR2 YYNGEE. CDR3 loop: CASSVDGGYSGNTIYF. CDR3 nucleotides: TGTGCCAGCAGCGTAGACGGGGGTTACTCTGGAAACACCATATATTTT.

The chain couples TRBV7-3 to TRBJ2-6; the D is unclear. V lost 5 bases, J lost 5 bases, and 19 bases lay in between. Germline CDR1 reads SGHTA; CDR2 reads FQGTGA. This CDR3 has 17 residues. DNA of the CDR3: TGTGCCAGCAGCCTGTCCCGCTTACAAAGTCGGGCCAACGTCCTGACTTTC. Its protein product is CASSLSRLQSRANVLTF.

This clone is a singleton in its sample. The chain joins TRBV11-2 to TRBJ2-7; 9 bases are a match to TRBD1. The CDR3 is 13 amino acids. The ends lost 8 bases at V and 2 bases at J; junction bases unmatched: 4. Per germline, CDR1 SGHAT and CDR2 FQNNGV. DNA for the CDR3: TGTGCCAGCTGGGGACAGGGAACCTACGAGCAGTACTTC. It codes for CASWGQGTYEQYF.

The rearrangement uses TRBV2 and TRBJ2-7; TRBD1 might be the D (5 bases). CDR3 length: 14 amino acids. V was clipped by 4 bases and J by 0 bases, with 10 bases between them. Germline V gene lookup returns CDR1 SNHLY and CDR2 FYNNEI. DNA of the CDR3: TGTGCCAGCAGTGGGGGCGCGCCCTCCTACGAGCAGTACTTC. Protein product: CASSGGAPSYEQYF. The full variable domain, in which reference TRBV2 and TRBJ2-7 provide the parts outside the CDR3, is EPEVTQTPSHQVTQMGQEVILRCVPISNHLYFYWYRQILGQKVEFLVSFYNNEISEKSEIFDDQFSVERPDGSNFTLKIRSTKLEDSAMYFCASSGGAPSYEQYFGPGTRLTVT.

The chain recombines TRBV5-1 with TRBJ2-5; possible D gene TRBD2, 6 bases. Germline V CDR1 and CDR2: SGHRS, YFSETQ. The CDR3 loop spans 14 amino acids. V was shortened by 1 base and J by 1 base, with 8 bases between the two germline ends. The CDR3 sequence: CASSLTSPQETQYF. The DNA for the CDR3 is TGCGCCAGCAGCTTGACTAGCCCCCAAGAGACCCAGTACTTC.